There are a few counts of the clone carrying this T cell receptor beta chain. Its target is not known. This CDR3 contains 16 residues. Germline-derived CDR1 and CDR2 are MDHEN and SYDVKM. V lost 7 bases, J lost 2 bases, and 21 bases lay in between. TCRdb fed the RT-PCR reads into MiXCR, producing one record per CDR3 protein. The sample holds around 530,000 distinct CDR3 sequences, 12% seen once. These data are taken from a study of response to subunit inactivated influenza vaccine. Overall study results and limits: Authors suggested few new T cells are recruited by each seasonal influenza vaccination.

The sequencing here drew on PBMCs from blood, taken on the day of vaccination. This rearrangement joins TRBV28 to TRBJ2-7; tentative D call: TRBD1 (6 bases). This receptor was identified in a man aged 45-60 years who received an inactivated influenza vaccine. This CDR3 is CASNPTPGQGTYEQYF. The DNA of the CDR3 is TGTGCCAGCAACCCAACGCCGGGACAAGGAACCTACGAGCAGTACTTC. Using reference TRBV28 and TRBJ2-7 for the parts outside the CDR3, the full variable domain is DVKVTQSSRYLVKRTGEKVFLECVQDMDHENMFWYRQDPGLGLRLIYFSYDVKMKEKGDIPEGYSVSREKKERFSLILESASTNQTSMYLCASNPTPGQGTYEQYFGPGTRLTVT.